This T cell receptor beta chain was sequenced during a study of blood T cell repertoires in COVID-19. Study-wide background: Acute and convalescent COVID-19 samples came from the United States, Italy and Spain. PBMCs, B-cell-depleted T cells, or T cells provided the cDNA or gDNA that made up the material.

Authors' processing steps: Reference gene primers were amplified, and this amplification served to estimate nucleated cell counts. Produced via immunoSEQ multiplex PCR; TCRdb's table is partial and in-frame only. The DNA was the basis for D and trimming; V, J and clone size are from that table. The repertoire has some 180,000 clones, less than 85% of them found once; the top ten carry roughly 6.8%. This clone was seen a handful of times. Germline V gene lookup returns CDR1 SGHAT and CDR2 FQNNGV. After removal of 4 bases from V and 1 base from J, the junction contained 4 bases not matched to a gene. The CDR3 runs 15 residues.

The source is a human donor in a cohort sampled during active COVID-19. The sequenced sample was peripheral blood. This chain links TRBV11-2 with TRBJ1-3; 7 positions agree with TRBD1. The CDR3 region is CASSSPTGSGNTIYF. CDR3 DNA sequence: TGTGCCAGCAGCTCACCGACAGGGTCTGGAAACACCATATATTTT.